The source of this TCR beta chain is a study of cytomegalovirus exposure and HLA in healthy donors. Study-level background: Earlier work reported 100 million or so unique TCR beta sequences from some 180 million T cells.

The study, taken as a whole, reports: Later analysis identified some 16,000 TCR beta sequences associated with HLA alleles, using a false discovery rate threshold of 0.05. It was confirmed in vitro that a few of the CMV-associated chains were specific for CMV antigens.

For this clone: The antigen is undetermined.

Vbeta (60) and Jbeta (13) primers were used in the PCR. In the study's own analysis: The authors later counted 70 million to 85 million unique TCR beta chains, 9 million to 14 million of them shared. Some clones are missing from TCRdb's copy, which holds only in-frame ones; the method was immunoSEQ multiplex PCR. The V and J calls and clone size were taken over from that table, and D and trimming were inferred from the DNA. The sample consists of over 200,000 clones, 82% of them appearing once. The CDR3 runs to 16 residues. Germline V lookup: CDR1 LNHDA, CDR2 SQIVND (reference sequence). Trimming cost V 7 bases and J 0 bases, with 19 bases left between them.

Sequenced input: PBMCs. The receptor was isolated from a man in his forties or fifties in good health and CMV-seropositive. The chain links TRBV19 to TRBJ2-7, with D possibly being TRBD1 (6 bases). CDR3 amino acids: CASTAGGAGASYEQYF. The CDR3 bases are TGTGCCAGTACCGCCGGTGGGGCAGGGGCCTCCTACGAGCAGTACTTC.